What follows describes a single TCR beta chain. The sample is drawn from a study of blood T cell repertoires in COVID-19. Background on the study: Nucleic acid was either cDNA or gDNA, and it came from T cells, B-cell-depleted T cells, or PBMCs.

J gave up 9 bases and V 4 bases, and 12 bases lay outside the gene matches. CDR3 length equals 16 residues. CDR1 is LGHDT and CDR2 is YNNKEL in the germline V gene (reference sequence). Sequencing used immunoSEQ multiplex PCR; TCRdb keeps in-frame clones, though not all of them. The profile shows about 43,000 clones, 65% to 85% of them singletons. The sequenced sample was peripheral blood. The receptor was derived from a man aged 80 or over in a cohort sampled during active COVID-19. This chain connects TRBV3-1 (or the pseudogene TRBV3-2) to TRBJ2-7; 13 nucleotides line up with TRBD2. CDR3 coding DNA: TGTGCCAGCAGCCCCAGGAGAACTAGCGGGAGGGCCGGGCAGTACTTC. As protein: CASSPRRTSGRAGQYF.